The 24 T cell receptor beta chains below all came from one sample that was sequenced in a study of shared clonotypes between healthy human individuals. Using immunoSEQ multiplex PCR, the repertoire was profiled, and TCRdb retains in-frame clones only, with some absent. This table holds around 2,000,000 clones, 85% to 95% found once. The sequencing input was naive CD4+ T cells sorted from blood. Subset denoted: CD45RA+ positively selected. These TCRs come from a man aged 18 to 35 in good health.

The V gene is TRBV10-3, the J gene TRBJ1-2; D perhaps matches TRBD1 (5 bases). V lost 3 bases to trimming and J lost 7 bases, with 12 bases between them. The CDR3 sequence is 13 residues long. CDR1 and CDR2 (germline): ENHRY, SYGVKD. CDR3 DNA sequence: TGTGCCATCAGTGATTACGGGGGAGTTGGCTACACCTTC. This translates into CAISDYGGVGYTF.

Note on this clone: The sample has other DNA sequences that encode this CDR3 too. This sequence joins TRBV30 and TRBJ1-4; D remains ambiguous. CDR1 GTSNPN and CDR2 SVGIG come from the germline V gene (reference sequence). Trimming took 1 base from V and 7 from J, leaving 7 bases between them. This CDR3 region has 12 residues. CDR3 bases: TGTGCCTGGAGTGAGGGAGGTGAAAAACTGTTTTTT. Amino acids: CAWSEGGEKLFF.

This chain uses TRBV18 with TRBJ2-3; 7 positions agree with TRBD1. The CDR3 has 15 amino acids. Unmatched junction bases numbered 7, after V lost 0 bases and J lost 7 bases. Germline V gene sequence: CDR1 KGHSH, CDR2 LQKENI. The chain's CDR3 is CASSPPGGESNTQYF. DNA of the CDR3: TGTGCCAGCTCACCACCAGGGGGCGAGTCAAATACGCAGTATTTT.

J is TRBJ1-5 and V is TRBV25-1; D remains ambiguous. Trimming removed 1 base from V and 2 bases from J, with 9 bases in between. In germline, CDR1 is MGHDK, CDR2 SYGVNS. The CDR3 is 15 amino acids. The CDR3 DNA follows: TGTGCCAGCAGTGAATCTACAGTCCGCAATCAGCCCCAGCATTTT. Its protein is CASSESTVRNQPQHF.

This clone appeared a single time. CDR3 amino acids: CASSQGVGELFF. In DNA, the CDR3 is TGTGCCAGCAGCCAGGGTGTCGGGGAGCTGTTTTTT. The rearrangement links TRBV11-2 to TRBJ2-2, with D perhaps TRBD1 (5 bases). The germline V and J ends were trimmed by 5 bases and 7 bases, with 8 bases remaining between them. Germline V lookup: CDR1 SGHAT, CDR2 FQNNGV. This CDR3 contains 12 residues.

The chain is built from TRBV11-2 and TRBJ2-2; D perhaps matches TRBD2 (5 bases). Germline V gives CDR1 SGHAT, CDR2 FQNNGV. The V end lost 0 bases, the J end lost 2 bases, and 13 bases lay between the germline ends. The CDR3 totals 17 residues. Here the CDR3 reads CASSLEILAGNTGELFF. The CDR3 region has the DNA TGTGCCAGCAGCTTAGAGATTTTGGCGGGTAACACCGGGGAGCTGTTTTTT.

CDR3 bases: TGTGCCAGCAGCTTAGTCCCCCGGGTGCTTAGCACAGATACGCAGTATTTT. This encodes CASSLVPRVLSTDTQYF. The J gene is TRBJ2-3, the V gene TRBV11-2; no firm D call. The CDR3 runs to 17 residues. Between the trimmed V and J ends, which lost 1 base and 0 bases, there was a span of 14 bases. Germline values: CDR1 SGHAT, CDR2 FQNNGV.

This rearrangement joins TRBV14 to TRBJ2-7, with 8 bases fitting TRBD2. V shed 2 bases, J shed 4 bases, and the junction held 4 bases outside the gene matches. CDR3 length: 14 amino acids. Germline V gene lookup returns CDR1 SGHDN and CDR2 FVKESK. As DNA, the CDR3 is TGTGCCAGCAGCCAAAGCGGCGGGAGGTACGAGCAGTACTTC. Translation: CASSQSGGRYEQYF.

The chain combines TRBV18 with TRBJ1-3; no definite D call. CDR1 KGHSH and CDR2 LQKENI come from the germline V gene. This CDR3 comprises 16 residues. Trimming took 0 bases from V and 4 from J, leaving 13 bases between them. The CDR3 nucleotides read TGTGCCAGCTCACCACCACGGGGTCCCGACGGAAACACCATATATTTT. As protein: CASSPPRGPDGNTIYF. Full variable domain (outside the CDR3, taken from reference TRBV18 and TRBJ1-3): NAGVMQNPRHLVRRRGQEARLRCSPMKGHSHVYWYRQLPEEGLKFMVYLQKENIIDESGMPKERFSAEFPKEGPSILRIQQVVRGDSAAYFCASSPPRGPDGNTIYFGEGSWLTVV.

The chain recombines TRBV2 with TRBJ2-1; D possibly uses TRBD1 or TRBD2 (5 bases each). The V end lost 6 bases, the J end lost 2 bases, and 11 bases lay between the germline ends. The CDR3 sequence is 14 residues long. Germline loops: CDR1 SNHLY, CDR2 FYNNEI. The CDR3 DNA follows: TGTGCCAGCAGCCCCGGGGCGGCCTACAATGAGCAGTTCTTC. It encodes CASSPGAAYNEQFF.

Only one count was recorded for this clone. The CDR3 reads CASSLGQTPAYEQYF. CDR3 coding DNA: TGTGCCAGCAGCCTCGGACAGACTCCAGCTTACGAGCAGTACTTC. The V call is TRBV7-9, the J call TRBJ2-7; tentative D call: TRBD1 (6 bases). The CDR3 totals 15 residues. Germline CDR1 SEHNR, CDR2 FQNEAQ (reference sequence). The V and J ends lost 5 bases and 4 bases respectively, with 18 bases between them. The entire variable domain, with the rest obtained from reference TRBV7-9 and TRBJ2-7, is as follows: DTGVSQNPRHKITKRGQNVTFRCDPISEHNRLYWYRQTLGQGPEFLTYFQNEAQLEKSRLLSDRFSAERPKGSFSTLEIQRTEQGDSAMYLCASSLGQTPAYEQYFGPGTRLTVT.

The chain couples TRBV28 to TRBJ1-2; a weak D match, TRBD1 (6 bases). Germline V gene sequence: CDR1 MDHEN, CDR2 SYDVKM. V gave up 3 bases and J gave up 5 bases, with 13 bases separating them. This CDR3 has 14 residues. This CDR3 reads CASSLGAPSYGYTF. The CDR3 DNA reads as TGTGCCAGCAGTTTGGGGGCCCCTTCTTATGGCTACACCTTC.

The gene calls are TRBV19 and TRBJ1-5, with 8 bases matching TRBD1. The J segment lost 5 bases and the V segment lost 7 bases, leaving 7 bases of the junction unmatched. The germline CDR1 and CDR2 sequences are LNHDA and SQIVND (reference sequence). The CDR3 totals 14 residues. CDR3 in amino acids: CASKAGGYDQPQHF. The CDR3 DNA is TGTGCCAGTAAGGCAGGGGGCTACGATCAGCCCCAGCATTTT.

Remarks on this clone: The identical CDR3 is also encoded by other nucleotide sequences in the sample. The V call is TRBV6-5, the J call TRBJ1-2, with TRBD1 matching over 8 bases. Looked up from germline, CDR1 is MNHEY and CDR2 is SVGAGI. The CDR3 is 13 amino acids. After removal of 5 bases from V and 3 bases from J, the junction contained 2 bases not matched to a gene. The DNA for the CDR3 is TGTGCCAGCAGTAGGGGACAGGACTATGGCTACACCTTC. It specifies CASSRGQDYGYTF.

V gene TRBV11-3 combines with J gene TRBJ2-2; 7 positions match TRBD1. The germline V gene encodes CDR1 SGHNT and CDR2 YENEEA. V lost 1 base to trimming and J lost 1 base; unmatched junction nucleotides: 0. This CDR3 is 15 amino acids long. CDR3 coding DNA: TGTGCCAGCAGCTTAGGGACAGGGAACACCGGGGAGCTGTTTTTT. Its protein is CASSLGTGNTGELFF.

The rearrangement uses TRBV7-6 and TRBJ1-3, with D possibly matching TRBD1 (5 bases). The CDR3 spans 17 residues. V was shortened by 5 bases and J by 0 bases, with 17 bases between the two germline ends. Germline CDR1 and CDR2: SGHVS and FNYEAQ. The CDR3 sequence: CASSPGAYSYSGNTIYF. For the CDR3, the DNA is TGTGCCAGCAGCCCCGGGGCCTACTCCTACTCTGGAAACACCATATATTTT.

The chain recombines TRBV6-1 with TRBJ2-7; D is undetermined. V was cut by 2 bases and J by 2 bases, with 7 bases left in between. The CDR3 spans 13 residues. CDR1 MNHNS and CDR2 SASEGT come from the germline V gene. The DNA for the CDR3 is TGTGCCAGCAGTGAACCCCCAGCCTACGAGCAGTACTTC. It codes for CASSEPPAYEQYF.

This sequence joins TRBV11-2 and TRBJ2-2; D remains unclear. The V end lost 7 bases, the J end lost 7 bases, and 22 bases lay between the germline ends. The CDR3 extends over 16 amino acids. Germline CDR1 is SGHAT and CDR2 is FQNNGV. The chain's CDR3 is CASNPTVLGSGGELFF. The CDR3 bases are TGTGCCAGCAACCCGACGGTCCTAGGGTCGGGCGGGGAGCTGTTTTTT.

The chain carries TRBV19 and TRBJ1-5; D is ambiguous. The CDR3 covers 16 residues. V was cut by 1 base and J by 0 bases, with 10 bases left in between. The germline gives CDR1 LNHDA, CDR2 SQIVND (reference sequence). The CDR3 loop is CASSIAAGNSNQPQHF. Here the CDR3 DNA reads TGTGCCAGTAGTATAGCTGCGGGGAATAGCAATCAGCCCCAGCATTTT.

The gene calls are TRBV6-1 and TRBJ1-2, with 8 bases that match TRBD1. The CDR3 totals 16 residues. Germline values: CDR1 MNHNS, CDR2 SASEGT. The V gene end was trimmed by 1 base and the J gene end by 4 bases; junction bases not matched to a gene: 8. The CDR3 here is CASSEGGTGGVYGYTF. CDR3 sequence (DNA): TGTGCCAGCAGTGAAGGAGGGACAGGTGGGGTCTATGGCTACACCTTC.

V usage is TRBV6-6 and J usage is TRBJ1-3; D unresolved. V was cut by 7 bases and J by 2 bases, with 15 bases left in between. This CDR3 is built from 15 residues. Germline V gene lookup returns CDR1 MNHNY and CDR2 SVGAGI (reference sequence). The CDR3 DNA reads TGTGCCAGCACCTCCGACGGGAGGGCTGGAAACACCATATATTTT. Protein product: CASTSDGRAGNTIYF.

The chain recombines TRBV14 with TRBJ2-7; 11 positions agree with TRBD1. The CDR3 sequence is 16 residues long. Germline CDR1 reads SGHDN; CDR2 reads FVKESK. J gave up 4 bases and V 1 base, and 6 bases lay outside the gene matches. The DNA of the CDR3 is TGTGCCAGCAGCCAAGTATCCGGGACAGGGGGGTACGAGCAGTACTTC. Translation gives CASSQVSGTGGYEQYF.

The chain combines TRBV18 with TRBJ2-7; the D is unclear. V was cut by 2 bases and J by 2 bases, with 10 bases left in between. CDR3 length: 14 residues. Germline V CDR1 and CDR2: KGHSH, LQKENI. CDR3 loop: CASSPGVRTYEQYF. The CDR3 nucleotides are TGTGCCAGCTCACCAGGTGTCCGTACCTACGAGCAGTACTTC.

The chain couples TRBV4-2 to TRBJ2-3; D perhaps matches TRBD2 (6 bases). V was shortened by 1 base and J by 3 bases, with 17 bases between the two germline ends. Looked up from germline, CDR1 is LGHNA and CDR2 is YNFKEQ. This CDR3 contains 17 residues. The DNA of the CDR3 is TGTGCCAGCAGCCAAGTTTCTGTTCCGGCGGGGACAGATACGCAGTATTTT. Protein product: CASSQVSVPAGTDTQYF.